These 17 T cell receptor beta chains were sequenced from one sample in a study of beta chain features in type 1 diabetes. All of the isolated RNA was reverse transcribed, so expressed TCRB transcripts were sequenced. Sequencing used immunoSEQ multiplex PCR; TCRdb keeps in-frame clones, though not all of them. Among hundreds of thousands of clones listed, approximately 12% were seen once. Sequencing was carried out using naive CD4+ T cells from blood. Every receptor here comes from a man aged 18 to 29 in good health.

This clone has just a few counts. This chain uses TRBV6-5 with TRBJ1-4, with unresolved D. The V gene lost 8 bases and the J gene lost 2 bases, with 9 bases spanning the gap. The CDR3 is made up of 13 amino acids. The germline V gene encodes CDR1 MNHEY and CDR2 SVGAGI. The CDR3 loop is CASAGGTNEKLFF. The CDR3 DNA is TGTGCCAGCGCAGGAGGGACTAATGAAAAACTGTTTTTT.

This clone was counted only a few times. The V and J genes are TRBV27 and TRBJ2-1; TRBD1 matches 7 bases. This CDR3 has 13 amino acids. Looked up from germline, CDR1 is MNHEY and CDR2 is SMNVEV (reference sequence). Trimming at V came to 8 bases and at J to 4 bases, leaving 5 bases not matched to a gene. CDR3 residues: CASGQDKYNEQFF. The CDR3 DNA reads as TGTGCCAGCGGACAGGACAAGTACAATGAGCAGTTCTTC.

The rearrangement links TRBV30 to TRBJ1-3; 8 bases match TRBD1. V shed 4 bases and J 2 bases; nucleotides not matched to a gene: 4. Germline V lookup: CDR1 GTSNPN, CDR2 SVGIG (reference sequence). The CDR3 runs 14 residues. This CDR3 is CAWTMTGAGNTIYF. In nucleotides, the CDR3 is TGTGCCTGGACTATGACAGGGGCTGGAAACACCATATATTTT. The entire variable domain, with the rest obtained from reference TRBV30 and TRBJ1-3, is as follows: SQTIHQWPATLVQPVGSPLSLECTVEGTSNPNLYWYRQAAGRGLQLLFYSVGIGQISSEVPQNLSASRPQDRQFILSSKKLLLSDSGFYLCAWTMTGAGNTIYFGEGSWLTVV.

For this clone: Additional DNA sequences in this sample encode the identical CDR3. The CDR3 reads CASSGQGYEQYF. The CDR3 coding sequence is TGTGCCAGCAGTGGACAGGGTTACGAGCAGTACTTC. The gene calls are TRBV2 and TRBJ2-7, with 7 bases that match TRBD1. Germline V gene sequence: CDR1 SNHLY, CDR2 FYNNEI. Trimming removed 4 bases from V and 4 bases from J; junction bases left unmatched: 1. This CDR3 is built from 12 residues.

The CDR3 DNA sequence: TGTGCGCGTACGGGGACTAGCGCTCTCGGAATCACAGATACGCAGTATTTT. Translating it yields CARTGTSALGITDTQYF. The J gene is TRBJ2-3, the V gene TRBV30; 10 positions match TRBD2. The CDR3 covers 17 residues. CDR1 GTSNPN and CDR2 SVGIG come from the germline V gene (reference sequence). The whole variable domain, remainder taken from reference TRBV30 and TRBJ2-3, is SQTIHQWPATLVQPVGSPLSLECTVEGTSNPNLYWYRQAAGRGLQLLFYSVGIGQISSEVPQNLSASRPQDRQFILSSKKLLLSDSGFYLCARTGTSALGITDTQYFGPGTRLTVL.

The chain is built from TRBV30 and TRBJ1-5, with 10 bases identical to TRBD1. This CDR3 comprises 13 residues. Germline CDR1 is GTSNPN and CDR2 is SVGIG (reference sequence). V trimming: 5 bases; J trimming: 5 bases; junction bases outside the gene matches: 3. CDR3 region: CAWATGGDQPQHF. The DNA of the CDR3 is TGTGCCTGGGCGACAGGGGGCGATCAGCCCCAGCATTTT. Full variable domain (rest looked up from reference TRBV30 and TRBJ1-5): SQTIHQWPATLVQPVGSPLSLECTVEGTSNPNLYWYRQAAGRGLQLLFYSVGIGQISSEVPQNLSASRPQDRQFILSSKKLLLSDSGFYLCAWATGGDQPQHFGDGTRLSIL.

This clone was detected only a few times. The chain joins TRBV7-2 to TRBJ2-7; 11 bases are shared with TRBD2. From germline, CDR1 is SGHTA and CDR2 FQGNSA. CDR3 length: 16 residues. Trimming removed 5 bases from V and 2 bases from J; junction bases left unmatched: 8. The CDR3: CASSLTGTSGPYEQYF. The CDR3 DNA reads as TGTGCCAGCAGCCTTACCGGGACTAGCGGACCCTACGAGCAGTACTTC.

J is TRBJ2-1 and V is TRBV6-1, with a weak D call TRBD1 (6 bases). From germline, CDR1 is MNHNS and CDR2 SASEGT. Trimming pared 3 bases from V and 8 bases from J, leaving 23 bases between. The CDR3 totals 17 residues. The CDR3 loop is CASSDTFRDTRGHEQFF. CDR3 nucleotide sequence: TGTGCCAGCAGTGACACGTTCCGGGACACCCGAGGCCATGAGCAGTTCTTC.

This clone turned up a few times. The rearrangement joins TRBV4-3 to TRBJ2-5; possibly TRBD2 for D (6 bases). The CDR3 is 17 residues long. V lost 1 base to trimming and J lost 0 bases, with 15 bases between them. Germline CDR1 LGHNA, CDR2 YSLEER. This CDR3 reads CASSQGVAGGYQETQYF. The CDR3 nucleotides read TGCGCCAGCAGCCAAGGGGTGGCAGGAGGGTACCAAGAGACCCAGTACTTC.

This clone was seen a handful of times. The V and J genes are TRBV20-1 and TRBJ1-1; D is uncertain. The CDR3 has 11 residues. Germline V CDR1 and CDR2: DFQATT, SNEGSKA (reference sequence). V lost 2 bases, J lost 10 bases, and 11 bases lay in between. The chain's CDR3 is CSARPRHGAFF. For the CDR3, the DNA is TGCAGTGCTAGACCGCGGCACGGAGCTTTCTTT.

This clone was detected many times. The V call is TRBV29-1, the J call TRBJ2-6, with D perhaps matching TRBD1 (6 bases). Trimming removed 4 bases from V and 0 bases from J, with 10 bases in between. Germline V gives CDR1 SQVTM, CDR2 ANQGSEA. The CDR3 runs 15 residues. As DNA, the CDR3 is TGCAGCGTTGCCAGGGGAACCTCTGGGGCCAACGTCCTGACTTTC. As protein: CSVARGTSGANVLTF.

This chain joins TRBV10-3 and TRBJ2-7; 7 bases are shared with TRBD1. The CDR3 runs to 14 residues. The germline gives CDR1 ENHRY, CDR2 SYGVKD. V gave up 2 bases and J gave up 9 bases; unmatched junction bases: 10. CDR3: CAISERQGDLGQYF. The CDR3 nucleotides read TGTGCCATCAGTGAGCGGCAGGGGGATTTGGGGCAGTACTTC.

The J gene is TRBJ1-2, the V gene TRBV5-4, with D perhaps matching TRBD1 (6 bases). The germline gives CDR1 SGHNT, CDR2 YYREEE (reference sequence). The CDR3 has 13 residues. V lost 5 bases, J lost 8 bases, and 16 bases lay in between. CDR3 sequence: CASRLQGGRGYTF. DNA for the CDR3: TGTGCCAGCAGGTTACAGGGCGGTCGAGGCTACACCTTC.

This clone was seen a few times. The rearrangement joins TRBV4-2 to TRBJ1-1; D not certain. The CDR3 totals 13 residues. V lost 0 bases and J 7 bases, leaving 9 bases between the germline ends. Germline lookup yields CDR1 LGHNA and CDR2 YNFKEQ. CDR3 residues: CASSQDRGNEAFF. CDR3 bases: TGTGCCAGCAGCCAAGATCGAGGGAATGAAGCTTTCTTT.

The chain recombines TRBV7-3 with TRBJ2-1, with 10 bases aligning to TRBD2. V shed 2 bases, J shed 6 bases, and the junction held 10 bases outside the gene matches. Germline assignment: CDR1 SGHTA and CDR2 FQGTGA. This CDR3 has 17 amino acids. The CDR3: CASSLGPSGGGTNEQFF. The CDR3 DNA reads TGTGCCAGCAGCTTAGGTCCGAGCGGGGGGGGGACCAATGAGCAGTTCTTC. Based on the CDR3 plus reference TRBV7-3 and TRBJ2-1, the full variable domain is GAGVSQTPSNKVTEKGKYVELRCDPISGHTALYWYRQSLGQGPEFLIYFQGTGAADDSGLPNDRFFAVRPEGSVSTLKIQRTERGDSAVYLCASSLGPSGGGTNEQFFGPGTRLTVL.

The chain is built from TRBV6-1 and TRBJ2-1; 8 bases line up with TRBD1. CDR3 length equals 15 residues. With V trimmed by 6 bases and J by 6 bases, 10 bases remained unmatched. CDR1 is MNHNS and CDR2 is SASEGT in the germline V gene. The DNA for the CDR3 is TGTGCCAGCAGGGAGAGGACAGGGTCGATCAATGAGCAGTTCTTC. Amino acids: CASRERTGSINEQFF.

This clone was picked up a small number of times. The rearrangement joins TRBV19 to TRBJ2-1; 8 bases are shared with TRBD2. Trimming removed 10 bases from V and 7 bases from J; junction bases left unmatched: 15. From germline, CDR1 is LNHDA and CDR2 SQIVND (reference sequence). The CDR3 extends over 15 amino acids. CDR3 sequence: CATALTSGRRNEQFF. The CDR3 nucleotides are TGTGCCACCGCTCTTACTAGCGGCCGTAGGAATGAGCAGTTCTTC.